Listed below are T cell receptor beta chains from one sample, sequenced in a study of blood T cell repertoires in COVID-19. The method was immunoSEQ multiplex PCR; TCRdb's version includes in-frame clones alone and lacks a portion of them. The sample consists of a few hundred thousand clones, about 87% of them appearing once. Sequencing was carried out using peripheral blood. The source of these receptors is a woman between 50 and 59 years old who had recovered from COVID-19. Both conserved end residues are part of each CDR3. Each record gives: CDR3 length, V gene, J gene, CDR3 protein.

length: 14
V: TRBV2
J: TRBJ1-5
CDR3: CASRWRDSNQPQHF

length: 13
V: TRBV6-2/TRBV6-3
J: TRBJ1-2
CDR3: CASSFTANYGYTF

length: 15
V: TRBV5-4
J: TRBJ1-2
CDR3: CASSLAAGGNYGYTF

length: 17
V: TRBV9
J: TRBJ2-5
CDR3: CASSVAPSGLYQETQYF

length: 17
V: TRBV6-6
J: TRBJ2-3
CDR3: CASSRSFGGGSTDTQYF

length: 15
V: TRBV15
J: TRBJ2-3
CDR3: CATRQGSSSTDTQYF

length: 15
V: TRBV19
J: TRBJ1-4
CDR3: CASSMSTATNEKLFF

length: 12
V: TRBV30
J: TRBJ1-6
CDR3: CAWSTANSPLHF

length: 16
V: TRBV13
J: TRBJ2-4
CDR3: CASSLYSGNRKNIQYF

length: 15
V: TRBV4-3
J: TRBJ1-5
CDR3: CASSQGMTGGQPQHF

length: 15
V: TRBV3-1/TRBV3-2
J: TRBJ1-2
CDR3: CASGNRDSPNYGYTF

length: 14
V: TRBV4-3
J: TRBJ1-4
CDR3: CASSTDREWEKLFF

length: 12
V: TRBV19
J: TRBJ2-1
CDR3: CASSERLGEQFF

length: 13
V: TRBV4-3
J: TRBJ2-3
CDR3: CASSQERTDTQYF

length: 14
V: TRBV19
J: TRBJ2-2
CDR3: CASRKGQNPGELFF

length: 17
V: TRBV7-3
J: TRBJ2-3
CDR3: CASSSGVGLASTDTQYF

length: 22
V: TRBV3-1/TRBV3-2
J: TRBJ2-7
CDR3: CASTTITLRPGQEKMSSYEQYF

length: 17
V: TRBV7-8
J: TRBJ2-6
CDR3: CASSGQPLFSGANVLTF

length: 17
V: TRBV14
J: TRBJ2-1
CDR3: CASSQDVWLAGVHEQFF

length: 17
V: TRBV5-1
J: TRBJ1-1
CDR3: CASSKRDSGSPNTEAFF

length: 13
V: TRBV7-2
J: TRBJ2-3
CDR3: CASSSGGADTQYF